These 22 T cell receptor beta chains came from one sample sequenced in a study of cytomegalovirus exposure and HLA in healthy donors (dated by TCRdb to the late 2010s). Libraries were made using the immunoSEQ multiplex PCR assay. Drawn from immuneACCESS, this table holds only the in-frame rearrangements with V and J called that TCRdb kept. Clones are partly lost; checked studies trace under half to an unresolved V gene and leave the rest unexplained. Within this sample are around 120,000 clones, with roughly 90% of them counted one time only. Under 2% of the sample is taken by the ten largest. Sequencing was done on a sample of PBMCs. The receptors originated from a young woman in good health and CMV-seronegative.

Points on this clone: An end of the junction does not agree with germline; a read error may underlie this. The chain combines TRBV7-7 with TRBJ2-1; 9 nucleotides match TRBD2. From germline, CDR1 is SSHAT and CDR2 FNYEAQ (reference sequence). There are 15 residues in the CDR3. The CDR3 here is CASSLGLAGSNEQFF. Written as DNA, the CDR3 is TGTGCTAGCAGCCTGGGGCTAGCGGGATCCAATGAGCAGTTCTTC.

V and J are TRBV25-1 and TRBJ1-4, with D perhaps TRBD1 (5 bases). V lost 6 bases, J lost 8 bases, and 19 bases lay in between. The CDR3 is 15 amino acids. Per germline, CDR1 MGHDK and CDR2 SYGVNS. The CDR3 bases are TGTGCCAGCAGCGGGGGGGGACTCTCGGACGAAAAACTGTTTTTT. This gives the protein CASSGGGLSDEKLFF.

The chain is built from TRBV28 and TRBJ1-2, with a possible D match to TRBD1 (5 bases). Trimming cost V 7 bases and J 8 bases, with 20 bases left between them. The CDR3 sequence is 14 residues long. Germline lookup yields CDR1 MDHEN and CDR2 SYDVKM. The CDR3 region is CASNLGGRFRGYTF. The CDR3 DNA sequence: TGTGCCAGCAACCTCGGGGGAAGATTTAGGGGCTACACCTTC.

The CDR3 sequence: CSVVGGATEAFF. The CDR3 nucleotides read TGCAGCGTTGTAGGGGGGGCCACTGAAGCTTTCTTT. The rearrangement uses TRBV29-1 and TRBJ1-1; tentative D call: TRBD1 (6 bases). The V end was cut by 4 bases, the J end by 4 bases, with 10 bases between. Germline CDR1 SQVTM, CDR2 ANQGSEA. CDR3 length: 12 amino acids.

This clone came up once. The rearrangement joins TRBV28 to TRBJ2-4, with TRBD2 matching 8 bases. The CDR3 has 15 residues. The V gene's germline CDR1 is MDHEN and CDR2 SYDVKM. V lost 10 bases, J lost 1 base, and 9 bases stayed unmatched. Here the CDR3 reads CATGGWSEAKNIQYF. The CDR3 region has the DNA TGTGCCACGGGAGGGTGGTCTGAGGCCAAAAACATTCAGTACTTC.

In its sample, this clone was seen once. The rearrangement links TRBV28 to TRBJ1-2; 9 bases fit TRBD1. There are 16 residues in the CDR3. J lost 8 bases, V lost 5 bases, and 15 bases had no gene match. Germline V CDR1 and CDR2: MDHEN, SYDVKM. DNA for the CDR3: TGTGCCAGCAGTGCCCCCACAGGGGGCGGCCAAGGCGGCTACACCTTC. Protein product: CASSAPTGGGQGGYTF.

This CDR3 reads CASSTTSGIGELFF. CDR3 coding DNA: TGTGCCAGCAGTACGACTAGCGGGATTGGGGAGCTGTTTTTT. The V and J genes are TRBV2 and TRBJ2-2, with TRBD2 matching over 11 bases. Trimming at V came to 5 bases and at J to 8 bases, leaving 4 bases not matched to a gene. The germline CDR1 and CDR2 sequences are SNHLY and FYNNEI. The CDR3 loop spans 14 amino acids.

J is TRBJ2-7 and V is TRBV14; TRBD2 aligns across 15 bases. Germline CDR1 SGHDN, CDR2 FVKESK. The CDR3 consists of 15 residues. The trim removed 4 bases at V and 4 bases at J, leaving 2 bases unmatched. CDR3 loop: CASSRGTSGGYEQYF. In nucleotides, the CDR3 is TGTGCCAGCAGCCGGGGGACTAGCGGGGGGTACGAGCAGTACTTC.

The chain uses TRBV10-2 and TRBJ2-7; 7 nucleotides align to TRBD2. The CDR3 sequence is 14 residues long. CDR1 and CDR2 (germline): WSHSY, SAAADI. Germline trimming cut 4 bases from V and 7 bases from J; bases unmatched to any gene: 10. The CDR3 spells CASSVLAWSGEQYF. In nucleotides, the CDR3 is TGCGCCAGCAGTGTACTAGCGTGGTCGGGGGAGCAGTACTTC.

The chain couples TRBV6-5 to TRBJ1-4; tentative D call: TRBD1 (6 bases). The germline V gene encodes CDR1 MNHEY and CDR2 SVGAGI. This CDR3 contains 14 residues. Trimming left V 8 bases short and J 7 bases short, with 17 bases between. CDR3 sequence: CASRDTGWSEKLFF. The CDR3 bases are TGTGCCAGCCGCGATACAGGGTGGAGTGAAAAACTGTTTTTT.

The gene calls are TRBV6-5 and TRBJ2-1, with D unresolved. From germline, CDR1 is MNHEY and CDR2 SVGAGI. V gave up 2 bases and J gave up 1 base, with 9 bases separating them. CDR3 length: 15 amino acids. CDR3 DNA: TGTGCCAGCAGTTACGGGCTTGCTTCCTACAATGAGCAGTTCTTC. It translates to CASSYGLASYNEQFF.

The chain employs TRBV6-6 and TRBJ1-2; possibly TRBD1 for D (6 bases). Germline V CDR1 and CDR2: MNHNY, SVGAGI (reference sequence). This CDR3 spans 13 amino acids. The ends were cut back, 5 bases at V and 7 bases at J, with 14 bases in the middle. The CDR3 coding sequence is TGTGCCAGCAGTCCTACAGGGTACGGTGGCTACACCTTC. Translation gives CASSPTGYGGYTF.

The rearrangement joins TRBV5-1 to TRBJ2-1; 12 positions agree with TRBD2. Per the germline V gene, CDR1 is SGHRS and CDR2 is YFSETQ. V was clipped by 2 bases and J by 3 bases; unmatched bases: 6. The CDR3 has 17 amino acids. The CDR3 sequence: CASSFTSGRRGYNEQFF. For the CDR3, the DNA is TGCGCCAGCAGCTTTACTAGCGGGAGGAGGGGCTACAATGAGCAGTTCTTC. The whole variable domain, filled in from reference TRBV5-1 and TRBJ2-1, reads KAGVTQTPRYLIKTRGQQVTLSCSPISGHRSVSWYQQTPGQGLQFLFEYFSETQRNKGNFPGRFSGRQFSNSRSEMNVSTLELGDSALYLCASSFTSGRRGYNEQFFGPGTRLTVL.

J is TRBJ2-3 and V is TRBV28, with 12 bases that match TRBD2. This CDR3 region has 16 residues. J gave up 7 bases and V 5 bases, and 10 bases lay outside the gene matches. Germline V gene sequence: CDR1 MDHEN, CDR2 SYDVKM. The DNA of the CDR3 is TGTGCCAGCAGTCGACCCGCTAGCGGGGGGGTGTATACGCAGTATTTT. It specifies CASSRPASGGVYTQYF.

The J gene is TRBJ2-7, the V gene TRBV11-2, with TRBD2 matching over 12 bases. Germline CDR1 and CDR2: SGHAT and FQNNGV. The CDR3 extends over 14 amino acids. The V segment lost 5 bases and the J segment 3 bases; nucleotides outside the gene matches: 2. CDR3 DNA: TGTGCCAGCAGCGGACTAGCGGGAAACTACGAGCAGTACTTC. Amino acid sequence: CASSGLAGNYEQYF.

The chain links TRBV7-2 to TRBJ1-1, with TRBD1 identical over 10 bases. The germline V gene has CDR1 SGHTA and CDR2 FQGNSA. This CDR3 has 16 residues. The V segment lost 3 bases and the J segment 1 base; nucleotides outside the gene matches: 5. The CDR3 is CASSLGQGMGNTEAFF. The CDR3 DNA sequence: TGTGCCAGCAGCTTGGGACAGGGGATGGGGAACACTGAAGCTTTCTTT. Full variable domain (missing parts from reference TRBV7-2 and TRBJ1-1): GAGVSQSPSNKVTEKGKDVELRCDPISGHTALYWYRQSLGQGLEFLIYFQGNSAPDKSGLPSDRFSAERTGGSVSTLTIQRTQQEDSAVYLCASSLGQGMGNTEAFFGQGTRLTVV.

The chain has TRBV10-2 and TRBJ2-1; 7 bases match TRBD2. J was trimmed by 9 bases and V by 1 base; bases with no gene match: 3. This CDR3 has 13 amino acids. Germline CDR1 WSHSY, CDR2 SAAADI. CDR3 region: CASSEWLAAEQFF. The CDR3 DNA reads as TGCGCCAGCAGTGAGTGGCTAGCGGCTGAGCAGTTCTTC.

The J gene is TRBJ2-7, the V gene TRBV28; 8 bases map to TRBD2. CDR1 is MDHEN, CDR2 SYDVKM, per germline. The CDR3 runs to 15 residues. The V and J ends lost 5 bases and 6 bases, in that order; junction bases with no gene match: 12. The CDR3 here is CASSEHSGVGIEQYF. CDR3 nucleotides: TGTGCCAGCAGTGAACATAGCGGGGTTGGCATCGAGCAGTACTTC.

CDR3 sequence: CASSNSGGDQETQYF. The CDR3 coding sequence is TGTGCCAGCAGTAATAGCGGGGGGGACCAAGAGACCCAGTACTTC. The V call is TRBV6-5, the J call TRBJ2-5; TRBD2 aligns across 11 bases. V was pared by 5 bases and J by 0 bases, with 2 bases of the junction left unmatched. The germline gives CDR1 MNHEY, CDR2 SVGAGI. The CDR3 covers 15 residues.

The rearrangement joins TRBV10-1 to TRBJ2-1; possibly TRBD2 for D (5 bases). Trimming left V 1 base short and J 7 bases short, with 11 bases between. There are 14 residues in the CDR3. Germline V gives CDR1 WNHNN, CDR2 SYGVQD (reference sequence). This chain's CDR3 is CASSEFEGSNEQFF. As DNA, the CDR3 is TGCGCCAGCAGTGAGTTTGAGGGTTCAAATGAGCAGTTCTTC.

The V and J genes are TRBV7-9 and TRBJ2-7; 13 positions match TRBD2. The CDR3 is 17 amino acids. Per germline, CDR1 SEHNR and CDR2 FQNEAQ (reference sequence). The J segment lost 4 bases and the V segment lost 5 bases, leaving 11 bases of the junction unmatched. Here the CDR3 reads CASSPTGLAGYPYEQYF. DNA of the CDR3: TGTGCCAGCAGCCCGACGGGACTAGCGGGGTACCCGTACGAGCAGTACTTC.

The chain links TRBV11-3 to TRBJ2-2; 8 bases are shared with TRBD2. Per germline, CDR1 SGHNT and CDR2 YENEEA. V was pared by 1 base and J by 4 bases, with 5 bases of the junction left unmatched. This CDR3 contains 16 residues. The CDR3 is CASSLALGGGTGELFF. The DNA of the CDR3 is TGTGCCAGCAGCTTAGCCCTCGGGGGGGGCACCGGGGAGCTGTTTTTT.